Listed here are 32 T cell receptor beta chains from one sample, sequenced in a study of blood T cell repertoires in COVID-19 (dated by TCRdb to about 2020). Library preparation employed the immunoSEQ multiplex PCR assay. TCRdb carries this immuneACCESS record with in-frame sequences only. Its versions omit some clonotypes, under half of them owing to an unresolved V gene in the studies checked, with the rest unexplained. This sample has roughly 38,000 clones in its table, and 85% to 90% of those were observed once. Approximately 20% of the sample is held by the ten biggest clonotypes. The sample taken for sequencing was peripheral blood. The receptors shown here come from a man aged 50 to 59 in a cohort sampled during active COVID-19.

This chain joins TRBV4-1 and TRBJ2-1, with D possibly matching TRBD2 (6 bases). Germline CDR1 MGHRA, CDR2 YSYEKL. The ends were cut back, 0 bases at V and 4 bases at J, with 16 bases in the middle. CDR3 size: 17 residues. The CDR3 DNA follows: TGCGCCAGCAGCCAAGAGGTGGGTCTAGCGCAATACAATGAGCAGTTCTTC. Translating gives CASSQEVGLAQYNEQFF.

This chain uses TRBV19 with TRBJ2-7; D is possibly TRBD2 (6 bases). CDR3 length: 13 amino acids. V was pared by 5 bases and J by 2 bases, with 10 bases between. Germline V gene lookup returns CDR1 LNHDA and CDR2 SQIVND (reference sequence). CDR3 sequence: CASSLGGTYEQYF. The CDR3 DNA reads as TGTGCCAGTAGTCTCGGGGGAACCTACGAGCAGTACTTC.

This rearrangement joins TRBV11-2 to TRBJ2-2, with a weak D call TRBD2 (6 bases). Looked up from germline, CDR1 is SGHAT and CDR2 is FQNNGV. The V and J ends lost 2 bases and 4 bases respectively, with 11 bases between them. This CDR3 has 15 amino acids. CDR3 nucleotides: TGTGCCAGCAGCTTAACGGGGGACGGCACCGGGGAGCTGTTTTTT. The encoded protein is CASSLTGDGTGELFF.

CDR3 in DNA: TGCGCCAGCAGCTTGTATGGACAGCAAACAAACACTGAAGCTTTCTTT. Residues: CASSLYGQQTNTEAFF. The chain uses TRBV5-1 and TRBJ1-1; maybe TRBD1 (6 bases). This CDR3 spans 16 amino acids. Trimming shortened V by 1 base and J by 2 bases, and 15 bases separated the two germline ends. From germline, CDR1 is SGHRS and CDR2 YFSETQ.

The V and J genes are TRBV10-3 and TRBJ1-1, with D maybe TRBD1 (6 bases). V lost 0 bases, J lost 2 bases, and 10 bases lay in between. Looked up from germline, CDR1 is ENHRY and CDR2 is SYGVKD. CDR3 size: 15 residues. The CDR3 spells CAISESKGVNTEAFF. CDR3 bases: TGTGCCATCAGTGAGTCGAAGGGGGTAAACACTGAAGCTTTCTTT.

There are a few counts of this clone. The rearrangement links TRBV19 to TRBJ2-3; perhaps TRBD1 as D (6 bases). Germline lookup yields CDR1 LNHDA and CDR2 SQIVND (reference sequence). V dropped 7 bases and J dropped 1 base, with 18 bases sitting between them. The CDR3 length is 16 residues. CDR3: CASTNIPGQGTDTQYF. DNA for the CDR3: TGTGCCAGTACTAACATACCGGGACAAGGCACAGATACGCAGTATTTT. Filled out from reference TRBV19 and TRBJ2-3, the complete variable domain reads DGGITQSPKYLFRKEGQNVTLSCEQNLNHDAMYWYRQDPGQGLRLIYYSQIVNDFQKGDIAEGYSVSREKKESFPLTVTSAQKNPTAFYLCASTNIPGQGTDTQYFGPGTRLTVL.

V gene TRBV19 combines with J gene TRBJ2-1, with TRBD2 matching over 14 bases. The germline V gene has CDR1 LNHDA and CDR2 SQIVND (reference sequence). The CDR3 runs 17 residues. The ends lost 1 base at V and 5 bases at J; junction bases unmatched: 4. CDR3 nucleotides: TGTGCCAGTAGTATAGGACTAGCGGGAGGGAACAACAATGAGCAGTTCTTC. This encodes CASSIGLAGGNNNEQFF.

DNA of the CDR3: TGTGCCAGCGGAACCACTAGCGGGGGCACAGATACGCAGTATTTT. This sequence encodes CASGTTSGGTDTQYF. The V gene is TRBV7-6, the J gene TRBJ2-3; TRBD2 matches at 10 bases. The germline CDR1 and CDR2 sequences are SGHVS and FNYEAQ. The CDR3 is made up of 15 amino acids. The trim removed 8 bases at V and 1 base at J, leaving 6 bases unmatched.

This clone was detected once. The rearrangement joins TRBV15 to TRBJ2-7; D is perhaps TRBD1 (6 bases). V lost 0 bases to trimming and J lost 7 bases, with 31 bases between them. The CDR3 is 20 residues long. The germline V gene encodes CDR1 LNHNV and CDR2 YYDKDF (reference sequence). The CDR3 sequence: CATSRDQVPFRTVDFYEQYF. The CDR3 DNA is TGTGCCACCAGCAGAGATCAGGTCCCTTTTAGGACAGTTGATTTTTATGAGCAGTACTTC.

The gene calls are TRBV19 and TRBJ2-5, with 10 bases fitting TRBD1. Germline V lookup: CDR1 LNHDA, CDR2 SQIVND (reference sequence). V shed 5 bases, J shed 3 bases, and the junction held 12 bases outside the gene matches. The CDR3 has 17 amino acids. The DNA for the CDR3 is TGTGCCAGTAGTGTGGTTTTTGGACAGGGGGTTGAAGAGACCCAGTACTTC. Amino acid sequence: CASSVVFGQGVEETQYF.

V usage is TRBV30 and J usage is TRBJ1-2, with D possibly TRBD1 on 6 matching bases. V was pared by 2 bases and J by 6 bases, with 22 bases between. The CDR3 length is 16 residues. Germline CDR1 reads GTSNPN; CDR2 reads SVGIG (reference sequence). This CDR3 reads CAWSFRTGGWDNGYTF. The CDR3 coding sequence is TGTGCCTGGAGTTTCCGGACGGGAGGGTGGGACAATGGCTACACCTTC.

The CDR3 nucleotides read TGTGCCAGCGGGGGCCTCAGCTCCTACGAGCAGTACTTC. It is translated as CASGGLSSYEQYF. The gene calls are TRBV7-9 and TRBJ2-7, with D possibly TRBD1 on 6 matching bases. The V gene lost 8 bases and the J gene lost 0 bases, with 11 bases spanning the gap. This CDR3 has 13 amino acids. Per germline, CDR1 SEHNR and CDR2 FQNEAQ (reference sequence). The complete variable domain, with remaining parts taken from reference TRBV7-9 and TRBJ2-7, reads DTGVSQNPRHKITKRGQNVTFRCDPISEHNRLYWYRQTLGQGPEFLTYFQNEAQLEKSRLLSDRFSAERPKGSFSTLEIQRTEQGDSAMYLCASGGLSSYEQYFGPGTRLTVT.

The chain couples TRBV4-1 to TRBJ2-3, with D unclear. Trimming took off 1 base at V and 2 bases at J, with 10 bases between the two ends. The CDR3 is 15 residues long. In germline, CDR1 is MGHRA, CDR2 YSYEKL. This CDR3 reads CASSQVQIYTDTQYF. Written as DNA, the CDR3 is TGCGCCAGCAGCCAAGTGCAGATTTACACAGATACGCAGTATTTT.

This sequence joins TRBV27 and TRBJ2-6, with D tentatively TRBD1 (6 bases). The V gene's germline CDR1 is MNHEY and CDR2 SMNVEV (reference sequence). V dropped 5 bases and J dropped 12 bases, with 14 bases sitting between them. The CDR3 sequence is 13 residues long. This CDR3 reads CASSIWTAGVLTF. In DNA, the CDR3 is TGTGCCAGCAGTATCTGGACAGCTGGCGTCCTGACTTTC. Based on the CDR3 plus reference TRBV27 and TRBJ2-6, the full variable domain is EAQVTQNPRYLITVTGKKLTVTCSQNMNHEYMSWYRQDPGLGLRQIYYSMNVEVTDKGDVPEGYKVSRKEKRNFPLILESPSPNQTSLYFCASSIWTAGVLTFGAGSRLTVL.

This chain connects TRBV6-5 to TRBJ2-2; TRBD2 agrees at 9 bases. The length of the CDR3 is 14 residues. Germline CDR1 is MNHEY and CDR2 is SVGAGI. Trimming removed 8 bases from V and 2 bases from J; junction bases left unmatched: 3. The DNA for the CDR3 is TGTGCCAGCGTAGCGGGGGCCAACACCGGGGAGCTGTTTTTT. This gives the protein CASVAGANTGELFF.

The V and J genes are TRBV7-8 and TRBJ2-7, with D maybe TRBD2 (6 bases). Trimming removed 0 bases at V and 3 bases at J, with 6 bases between. Per germline, CDR1 SGHVS and CDR2 FQNEAQ. CDR3 length equals 13 residues. The CDR3 is CASSLAGLYEQYV. The DNA for the CDR3 is TGTGCCAGCAGCTTAGCGGGACTCTACGAGCAGTACGTC.

This chain connects TRBV19 to TRBJ1-5; TRBD1 is a possible D gene (6 bases). V was cut by 5 bases and J by 5 bases, with 10 bases left in between. This CDR3 contains 13 residues. Germline V CDR1 and CDR2: LNHDA, SQIVND (reference sequence). In DNA form, the CDR3 reads TGTGCCAGTAGTCAGGGGATTGATCAGCCCCAGCATTTT. This codes for CASSQGIDQPQHF.

The rearrangement joins TRBV24-1 to TRBJ2-3, with D unresolved. The V end was cut by 0 bases, the J end by 0 bases, with 12 bases between. In germline, CDR1 is KGHDR, CDR2 SFDVKD. The CDR3 covers 17 residues. This CDR3 is CATSDLGSLSSTDTQYF. CDR3 coding DNA: TGTGCCACCAGTGATTTGGGCAGTCTTTCTAGCACAGATACGCAGTATTTT.

This clone came up once. This chain joins TRBV7-9 and TRBJ2-1; D is perhaps TRBD2 (5 bases). Germline V gene lookup returns CDR1 SEHNR and CDR2 FQNEAQ (reference sequence). V was pared by 10 bases and J by 2 bases, with 15 bases between. The CDR3 covers 14 residues. CDR3 sequence reads: CANTPAVTYNEQFF. The DNA for the CDR3 is TGTGCCAACACCCCAGCGGTTACCTACAATGAGCAGTTCTTC.

This clone was counted only a few times. The DNA for the CDR3 is TGTGCCTGGGGAGGGGTGAGCGGCTACACCTTC. Translated, it gives CAWGGVSGYTF. V and J are TRBV12-3 or TRBV12-4 and TRBJ1-2, with D possibly matching TRBD1 (5 bases). V lost 11 bases to trimming and J lost 8 bases, with 15 bases between them. The CDR3 has 11 amino acids.

The chain recombines TRBV7-9 with TRBJ1-5; D is undetermined. The CDR3 has 14 amino acids. Germline V gives CDR1 SEHNR, CDR2 FQNEAQ (reference sequence). V gave up 2 bases and J gave up 7 bases, with 12 bases separating them. CDR3 in DNA: TGTGCCAGCAGCTTAAATGGTGAAGCACAGCCCCAGCATTTT. It translates to CASSLNGEAQPQHF. The full variable domain, in which reference TRBV7-9 and TRBJ1-5 provide the parts outside the CDR3, is DTGVSQNPRHKITKRGQNVTFRCDPISEHNRLYWYRQTLGQGPEFLTYFQNEAQLEKSRLLSDRFSAERPKGSFSTLEIQRTEQGDSAMYLCASSLNGEAQPQHFGDGTRLSIL.

V usage is TRBV7-2 and J usage is TRBJ2-5; D unclear. The V end lost 2 bases, the J end lost 2 bases, and 6 bases lay between the germline ends. Germline V lookup: CDR1 SGHTA, CDR2 FQGNSA. The CDR3 length is 13 residues. The CDR3 loop is CASSLSQQETQYF. CDR3 sequence (DNA): TGTGCCAGCAGCTTATCCCAACAAGAGACCCAGTACTTC.

The DNA for the CDR3 is TGCGCCAGCAGCCGATATCTAGCGGACTACGAGCAGTACTTC. Protein product: CASSRYLADYEQYF. This chain joins TRBV4-1 and TRBJ2-7, with 7 bases fitting TRBD2. The V and J ends lost 4 bases and 3 bases, in that order; junction bases with no gene match: 6. CDR1 MGHRA and CDR2 YSYEKL come from the germline V gene. The CDR3 covers 14 residues.

V gene TRBV3-1 (or the pseudogene TRBV3-2) combines with J gene TRBJ2-1; TRBD2 matches 9 bases. The CDR3 is made up of 15 amino acids. Germline V gene data show CDR1 as LGHDT and CDR2 as YNNKEL (reference sequence). The J segment lost 10 bases and the V segment lost 6 bases, leaving 13 bases of the junction unmatched. DNA for the CDR3: TGTGCCAGCAGACCTAGCGGGGATGGCTCGGAAGAGCAGTTCTTC. Amino acid sequence: CASRPSGDGSEEQFF.

V is TRBV7-2 and J is TRBJ2-5, with 8 bases identical to TRBD1. The CDR3 sequence is 16 residues long. Germline CDR1 and CDR2: SGHTA and FQGNSA. The ends lost 3 bases at V and 1 base at J; junction bases unmatched: 7. In DNA, the CDR3 is TGTGCCAGCAGCTTTAATGGACAGGGCATCCAAGAGACCCAGTACTTC. This gives the protein CASSFNGQGIQETQYF.

The J gene is TRBJ1-2, the V gene TRBV2; 8 bases align to TRBD1. The CDR3 spans 13 residues. Germline V lookup: CDR1 SNHLY, CDR2 FYNNEI. Germline trimming cut 1 base from V and 8 bases from J; bases unmatched to any gene: 3. CDR3 nucleotides: TGTGCCAGCAGTGAAGGGACAGGGACAGGCTACACCTTC. Its protein is CASSEGTGTGYTF.

The rearrangement uses TRBV13 and TRBJ2-7; D possibly corresponds to TRBD2 (5 bases). CDR3 length: 14 amino acids. Germline V lookup: CDR1 PRHDT, CDR2 FYEKMQ (reference sequence). V was trimmed by 0 bases and J by 2 bases, leaving 8 bases between them. The CDR3 loop is CASSLGRGAYEQYF. For the CDR3, the DNA is TGTGCCAGCAGCTTAGGCCGGGGAGCCTACGAGCAGTACTTC. Full variable domain (missing parts from reference TRBV13 and TRBJ2-7): AAGVIQSPRHLIKEKRETATLKCYPIPRHDTVYWYQQGPGQDPQFLISFYEKMQSDKGSIPDRFSAQQFSDYHSELNMSSLELGDSALYFCASSLGRGAYEQYFGPGTRLTVT.

The V call is TRBV5-4, the J call TRBJ2-2, with TRBD2 as a possible D gene (6 bases). The V end lost 5 bases, the J end lost 1 base, and 15 bases lay between the germline ends. This CDR3 comprises 16 residues. CDR1 SGHNT and CDR2 YYREEE come from the germline V gene (reference sequence). CDR3 in DNA: TGTGCCAGCAGGCACAGAGGGACTCAGAACACCGGGGAGCTGTTTTTT. It translates to CASRHRGTQNTGELFF. The full variable domain, completed using reference TRBV5-4 and TRBJ2-2, is ETGVTQSPTHLIKTRGQQVTLRCSSQSGHNTVSWYQQALGQGPQFIFQYYREEENGRGNFPPRFSGLQFPNYSSELNVNALELDDSALYLCASRHRGTQNTGELFFGEGSRLTVL.

This clone is a singleton in its sample. V usage is TRBV5-1 and J usage is TRBJ2-3; weak D call: TRBD2 (5 bases). Trimming stripped 2 bases from V and 1 base from J, with 8 bases between. CDR3 length: 14 amino acids. Looked up from germline, CDR1 is SGHRS and CDR2 is YFSETQ. The CDR3 DNA reads as TGCGCCAGCAGCTTAGGAGCGGGCACAGATACGCAGTATTTT. Translation: CASSLGAGTDTQYF. Supplemented by reference TRBV5-1 and TRBJ2-3, the full variable domain reads KAGVTQTPRYLIKTRGQQVTLSCSPISGHRSVSWYQQTPGQGLQFLFEYFSETQRNKGNFPGRFSGRQFSNSRSEMNVSTLELGDSALYLCASSLGAGTDTQYFGPGTRLTVL.

This clone was seen once. This chain joins TRBV3-1 (or the pseudogene TRBV3-2) and TRBJ2-1; tentatively, D is TRBD2 (5 bases). CDR1 and CDR2 from the germline V gene are LGHDT and YNNKEL (reference sequence). V lost 4 bases and J lost 7, with 8 bases in between. The CDR3 extends over 12 amino acids. The CDR3 DNA reads TGTGCCAGCAGCCTGCGACTAAATGAGCAGTTCTTC. Residues: CASSLRLNEQFF.

The chain uses TRBV9 and TRBJ1-2; 7 bases agree with TRBD1. Germline V lookup: CDR1 SGDLS, CDR2 YYNGEE. The CDR3 is 14 residues long. Trimming took 2 bases from V and 8 from J; bases not matched to a gene: 9. The CDR3 region is CASSVEDRSWGYTF. The CDR3 DNA follows: TGTGCCAGCAGCGTCGAGGACAGGTCGTGGGGCTACACCTTC.

This clone was seen a single time. The gene calls are TRBV18 and TRBJ2-7, with D perhaps matching TRBD1 (5 bases). Per germline, CDR1 KGHSH and CDR2 LQKENI. Trimming stripped 6 bases from V and 2 bases from J, with 14 bases between. CDR3 length equals 14 residues. The CDR3 is CASSWGDNAYEQYV. The CDR3, as DNA: TGTGCCAGCTCTTGGGGCGACAATGCCTACGAGCAGTACGTC.